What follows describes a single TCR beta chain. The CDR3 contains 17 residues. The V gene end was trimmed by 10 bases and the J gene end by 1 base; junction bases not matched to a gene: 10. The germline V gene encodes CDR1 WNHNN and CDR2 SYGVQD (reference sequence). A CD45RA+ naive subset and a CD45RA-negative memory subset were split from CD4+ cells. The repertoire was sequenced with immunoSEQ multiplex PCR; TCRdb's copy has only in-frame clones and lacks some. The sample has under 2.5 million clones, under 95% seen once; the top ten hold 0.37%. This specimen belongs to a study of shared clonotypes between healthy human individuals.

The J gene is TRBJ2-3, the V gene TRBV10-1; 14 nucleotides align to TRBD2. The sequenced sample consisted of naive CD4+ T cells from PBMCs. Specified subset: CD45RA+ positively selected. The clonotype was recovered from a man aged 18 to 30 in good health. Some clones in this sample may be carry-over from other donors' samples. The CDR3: CATTTLGLAGGTDTQYF. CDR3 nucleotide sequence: TGCGCCACCACGACTTTGGGACTAGCGGGAGGCACAGATACGCAGTATTTT.